This TCR beta chain came from a study of shared clonotypes between healthy human individuals. Trimming took 6 bases from V and 3 from J, leaving 18 bases between them. Germline loops: CDR1 MNHNY, CDR2 SVGAGI (reference sequence). This CDR3 contains 16 residues. Repertoires were generated with immunoSEQ multiplex PCR, while TCRdb's copy carries only in-frame clones and drops some. Here the sample spans some 2,500,000 clones, over 85% being singletons. The chain uses TRBV6-6 and TRBJ1-5; D is ambiguous. The source material was naive CD4+ T cells from PBMCs. This sample's subset: CD45RA+ positively selected. This receptor was obtained from a man aged 18 to 30 in good health. Some clones in this sample may be carry-over from other donors' samples. The chain's CDR3 is CASSRDYRVINQPQHF. In DNA form, the CDR3 reads TGTGCCAGCAGCCGCGACTATAGGGTGATCAATCAGCCCCAGCATTTT.